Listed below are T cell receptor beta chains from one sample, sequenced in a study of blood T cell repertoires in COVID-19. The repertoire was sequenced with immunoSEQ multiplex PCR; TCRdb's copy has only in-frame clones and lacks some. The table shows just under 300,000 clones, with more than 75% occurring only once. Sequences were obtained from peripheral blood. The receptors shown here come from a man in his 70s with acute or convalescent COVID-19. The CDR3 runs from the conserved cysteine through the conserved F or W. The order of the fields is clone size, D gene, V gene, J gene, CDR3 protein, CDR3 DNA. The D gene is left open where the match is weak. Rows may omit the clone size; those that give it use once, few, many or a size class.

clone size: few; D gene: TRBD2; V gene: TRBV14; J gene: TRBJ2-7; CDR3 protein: CASSQGGLAGVAREQYF; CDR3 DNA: TGTGCCAGCAGCCAAGGGGGGCTAGCGGGAGTGGCTCGGGAGCAGTACTTC
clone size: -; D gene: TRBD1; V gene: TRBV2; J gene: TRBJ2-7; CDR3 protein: CASSAAFGRDRPYEQYF; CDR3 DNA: TGTGCCAGCAGTGCCGCTTTTGGTCGGGACAGGCCCTACGAGCAGTACTTC
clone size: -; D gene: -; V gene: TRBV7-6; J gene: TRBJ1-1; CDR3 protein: CASSLTLRQADNTEAFF; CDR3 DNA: TGTGCCAGCAGCTTAACCCTCAGACAGGCAGATAACACTGAAGCTTTCTTT
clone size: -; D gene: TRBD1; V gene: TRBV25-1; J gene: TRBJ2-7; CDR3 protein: CASSDIGQGTYEQYF; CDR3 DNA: TGTGCCAGCAGTGATATCGGACAGGGAACCTACGAGCAGTACTTC
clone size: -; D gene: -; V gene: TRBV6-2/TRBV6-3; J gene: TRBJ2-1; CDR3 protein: CASSLDSPQQFF; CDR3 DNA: TGTGCCAGCAGTCTGGACTCACCCCAGCAGTTCTTC
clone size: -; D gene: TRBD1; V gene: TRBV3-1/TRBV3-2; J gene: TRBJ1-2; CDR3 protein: CASSHGQAMNYGYTF; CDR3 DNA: TGTGCCAGCAGCCATGGACAGGCGATGAACTATGGCTACACCTTC
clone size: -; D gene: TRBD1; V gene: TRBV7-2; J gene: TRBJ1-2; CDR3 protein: CASSFLAGGSRGYTF; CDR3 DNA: TGTGCCAGCAGCTTCCTTGCAGGGGGGAGCCGGGGCTACACCTTC
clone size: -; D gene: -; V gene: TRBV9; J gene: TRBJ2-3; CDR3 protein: CASSPTGVVGGTDTQYF; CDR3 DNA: TGTGCCAGCAGCCCCACCGGAGTAGTCGGCGGGACAGATACGCAGTATTTT
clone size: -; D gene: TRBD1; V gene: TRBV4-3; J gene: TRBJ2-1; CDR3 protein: CASSQVWSSRQGDNEQFF; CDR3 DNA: TGCGCCAGCAGCCAAGTGTGGTCCTCTAGACAGGGTGATAATGAGCAGTTCTTC
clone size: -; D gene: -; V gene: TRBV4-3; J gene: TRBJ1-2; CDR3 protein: CASSPTRLGDYGYTF; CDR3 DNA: TGCGCCAGCAGCCCGACACGGTTAGGGGACTATGGCTACACCTTC
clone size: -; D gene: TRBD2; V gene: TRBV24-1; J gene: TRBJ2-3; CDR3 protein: CATSDLSGGGTDTQYF; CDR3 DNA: TGTGCCACCAGTGATTTGTCGGGGGGGGGCACAGATACGCAGTATTTT
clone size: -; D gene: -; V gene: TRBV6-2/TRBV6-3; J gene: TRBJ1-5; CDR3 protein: CASSYQSQLNQPQHF; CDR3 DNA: TGTGCCAGCAGTTATCAAAGCCAACTCAATCAGCCCCAGCATTTT
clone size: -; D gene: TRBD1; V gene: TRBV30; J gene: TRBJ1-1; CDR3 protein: CAWIKLGTGGTEAFF; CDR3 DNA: TGTGCCTGGATAAAGTTAGGGACAGGGGGCACTGAAGCTTTCTTT
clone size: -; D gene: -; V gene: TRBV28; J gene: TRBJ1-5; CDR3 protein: CASSPVGAAQPQHF; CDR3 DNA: TGTGCCAGCAGTCCCGTGGGGGCAGCTCAGCCCCAGCATTTT
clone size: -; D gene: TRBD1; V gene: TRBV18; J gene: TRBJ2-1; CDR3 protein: CASSPGTGGNEQFF; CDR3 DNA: TGTGCCAGCTCGCCCGGGACAGGGGGCAATGAGCAGTTCTTC
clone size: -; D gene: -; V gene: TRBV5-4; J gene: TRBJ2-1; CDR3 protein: CASRMPPKGRNEQFF; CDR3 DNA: TGTGCCAGCAGGATGCCTCCTAAGGGGAGGAATGAGCAGTTCTTC
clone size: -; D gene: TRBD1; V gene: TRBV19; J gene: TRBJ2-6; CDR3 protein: CASSRDRAGANVLTF; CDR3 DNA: TGTGCCAGTAGTAGAGACAGGGCAGGGGCCAACGTCCTGACTTTC
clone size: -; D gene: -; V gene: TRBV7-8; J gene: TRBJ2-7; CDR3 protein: CASSLVAASYEQYF; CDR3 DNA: TGTGCCAGCAGCTTGGTGGCGGCCTCCTACGAGCAGTACTTC
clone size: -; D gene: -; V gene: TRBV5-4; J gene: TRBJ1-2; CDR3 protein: CASSESGRSYGYTF; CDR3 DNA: TGTGCCAGCAGTGAAAGCGGGCGGTCCTATGGCTACACCTTC
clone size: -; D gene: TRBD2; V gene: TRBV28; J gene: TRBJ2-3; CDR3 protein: CASSLAGAGGKDTQYF; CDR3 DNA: TGTGCCAGCAGTTTGGCGGGAGCGGGGGGTAAAGATACGCAGTATTTT
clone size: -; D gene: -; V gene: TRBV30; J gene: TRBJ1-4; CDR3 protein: CAWSVGGDEEKLFF; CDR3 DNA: TGTGCCTGGAGTGTAGGAGGGGATGAGGAAAAACTGTTTTTT
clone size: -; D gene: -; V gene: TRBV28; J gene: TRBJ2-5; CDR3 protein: CASSLPGETQYF; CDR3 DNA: TGTGCCAGCAGTCTGCCCGGGGAGACCCAGTACTTC
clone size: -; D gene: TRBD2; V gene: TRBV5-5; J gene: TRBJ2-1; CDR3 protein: CASSLIAGGTIEQFF; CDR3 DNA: TGTGCCAGCAGCTTGATAGCGGGAGGTACCATTGAGCAGTTCTTC
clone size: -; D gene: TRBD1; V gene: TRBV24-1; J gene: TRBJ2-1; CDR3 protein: CATRGQGVFNEQFF; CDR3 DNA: TGTGCCACCAGGGGACAGGGGGTCTTCAATGAGCAGTTCTTC
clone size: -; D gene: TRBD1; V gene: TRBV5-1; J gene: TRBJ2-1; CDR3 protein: CASSFKAQGAANNEQFF; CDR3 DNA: TGCGCCAGCAGCTTCAAAGCGCAGGGGGCCGCCAACAATGAGCAGTTCTTC
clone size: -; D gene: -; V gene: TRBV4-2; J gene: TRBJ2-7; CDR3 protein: CASSRQVGRSLYEQYF; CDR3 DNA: TGTGCCAGCAGCCGCCAGGTGGGCCGGTCTTTATACGAGCAGTACTTC
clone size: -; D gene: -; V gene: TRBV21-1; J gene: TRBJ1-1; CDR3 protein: CASSTPRDRVQEAFF; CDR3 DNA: TGTGCCAGCAGCACTCCCCGGGACAGGGTACAGGAAGCTTTCTTT
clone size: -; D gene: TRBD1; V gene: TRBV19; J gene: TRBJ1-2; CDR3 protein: CASSWGQANYGYTF; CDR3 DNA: TGTGCCAGTAGTTGGGGACAGGCTAACTATGGCTACACCTTC
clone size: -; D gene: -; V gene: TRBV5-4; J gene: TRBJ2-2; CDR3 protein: CASSLGGSLNTGELFF; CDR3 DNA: TGTGCCAGCAGCTTGGGAGGTAGCTTGAACACCGGGGAGCTGTTTTTT
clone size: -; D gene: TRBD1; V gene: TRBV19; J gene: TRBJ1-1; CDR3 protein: CASSPRQGLNTEAFF; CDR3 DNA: TGTGCCAGTAGTCCGAGACAGGGGCTGAACACTGAAGCTTTCTTT
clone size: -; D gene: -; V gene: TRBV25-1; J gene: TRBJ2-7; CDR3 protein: CASSNGPSYEQYF; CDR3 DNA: TGTGCCAGCAGTAACGGTCCATCCTACGAGCAGTACTTC
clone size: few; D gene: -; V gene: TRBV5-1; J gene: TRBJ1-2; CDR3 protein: CASSLDRDGYTF; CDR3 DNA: TGCGCCAGCAGCTTGGACAGGGATGGCTACACCTTC
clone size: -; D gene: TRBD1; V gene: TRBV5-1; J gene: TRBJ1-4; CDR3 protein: CASSKGQPDNEKLFF; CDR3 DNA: TGCGCCAGCAGCAAGGGACAGCCTGATAATGAAAAACTGTTTTTT
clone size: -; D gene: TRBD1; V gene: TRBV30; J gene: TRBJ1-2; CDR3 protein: CAWRTTGTGYTF; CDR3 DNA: TGTGCCTGGAGGACGACAGGGACCGGCTACACCTTC
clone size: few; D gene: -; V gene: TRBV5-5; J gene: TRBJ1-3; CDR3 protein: CASSLGFGVFSGNTIYF; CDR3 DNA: TGTGCCAGCAGTTTGGGGTTCGGGGTATTCTCTGGAAACACCATATATTTT
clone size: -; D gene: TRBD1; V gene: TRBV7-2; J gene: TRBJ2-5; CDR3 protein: CASMGTWGQEETQYF; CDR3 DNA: TGTGCCAGCATGGGGACATGGGGACAGGAAGAGACCCAGTACTTC
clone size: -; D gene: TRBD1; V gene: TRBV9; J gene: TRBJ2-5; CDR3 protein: CASSVEGASETQYF; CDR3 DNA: TGTGCCAGCAGCGTAGAGGGGGCTAGTGAGACCCAGTACTTC
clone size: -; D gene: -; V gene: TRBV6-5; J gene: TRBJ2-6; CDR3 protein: CASSSQGSGANVLTF; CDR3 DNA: TGTGCCAGCAGTTCCCAGGGGTCTGGGGCCAACGTCCTGACTTTC
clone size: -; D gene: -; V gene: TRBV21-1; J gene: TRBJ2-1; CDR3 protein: CASSKSWYVGQSPYNEQFF; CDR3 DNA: TGTGCCAGCAGCAAATCTTGGTATGTCGGACAGAGCCCCTACAATGAGCAGTTCTTC
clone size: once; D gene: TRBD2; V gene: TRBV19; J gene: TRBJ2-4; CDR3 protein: CASSLLMTSGGAQYF; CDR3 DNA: TGTGCCAGTAGTCTCCTAATGACTAGCGGGGGGGCACAGTACTTC
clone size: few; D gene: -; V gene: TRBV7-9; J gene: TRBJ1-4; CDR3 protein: CASRPNSPTNEKLFF; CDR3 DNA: TGTGCCAGCAGACCAAACTCCCCAACTAATGAAAAACTGTTTTTT
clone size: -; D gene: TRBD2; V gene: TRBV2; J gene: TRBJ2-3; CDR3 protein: CASSVGTSGTGDTQYF; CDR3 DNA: TGTGCCAGCAGTGTGGGGACTAGCGGGACGGGGGATACGCAGTATTTT